This is a list of T cell receptor beta chains from one sample in a study of blood T cell repertoires in COVID-19. The repertoire was sequenced with immunoSEQ multiplex PCR; TCRdb's copy has only in-frame clones and lacks some. The sample holds approximately 130,000 clones, approximately 83% seen once. Material: peripheral blood. The receptor source for this set is a woman between 50 and 59 years old who had recovered from COVID-19. Both conserved end residues are part of each CDR3. Fields, in order: V gene, D gene, J gene, clone size, CDR3 DNA, CDR3 protein. D genes are given only for firm matches. The listing skips clone size in some rows; elsewhere it reads once, few, many or a size class.

TRBV29-1	-	TRBJ1-1	-	TGCAGCGTCCTAGACTTGGACACTGAAGCTTTCTTT	CSVLDLDTEAFF
TRBV5-1	TRBD1	TRBJ1-6	-	TGCGGTGACAGGGGGCCTTTACTTCCCCTCCACTTT	CGDRGPLLPLHF
TRBV19	-	TRBJ1-2	-	TGTGCCAGTAGTCGGGACATCGATGGCTACACCTTC	CASSRDIDGYTF
TRBV7-9	TRBD1	TRBJ1-4	-	TGTGCCAGCAGCCTACGGACAGGGGGCGATGGAAAACTGTTTTTT	CASSLRTGGDGKLFF
TRBV5-1	-	TRBJ1-2	-	TGCGCCAGCAGCTTGGGACAGAACTATGGCTACACCTTC	CASSLGQNYGYTF
TRBV7-9	TRBD1	TRBJ2-4	-	TGTGCCAGCAGCTTAGGACAGGGGGCGGAGGCCAAAAACATTCAGTACTTC	CASSLGQGAEAKNIQYF
TRBV4-2	TRBD1	TRBJ1-1	-	TGTGCCAGCAGCCAGTCTACAGGGGACACTGAAGCTTTCTTT	CASSQSTGDTEAFF
TRBV5-1	TRBD2	TRBJ2-1	-	TGCGCCAGCAGCCGAACAGGGACTAGCTCCTACAATGAGCAGTTCTTC	CASSRTGTSSYNEQFF
TRBV5-6	-	TRBJ1-3	-	TGTGCCAGCAGCTTGGCGGTGGGGAGCTCTGGAAACACCATATATTTT	CASSLAVGSSGNTIYF
TRBV19	TRBD1	TRBJ1-2	-	TGTGCCAGTAGTATTAGCACAGGGGGTGACTATGGCTACACCTTC	CASSISTGGDYGYTF
TRBV12-3/TRBV12-4	-	TRBJ2-7	-	TGTGCCAGCAGTCCCCGGACAGTCTACGAGCAGTACTTC	CASSPRTVYEQYF
TRBV7-2	-	TRBJ2-5	-	TGTGCCAGCAGCTTAGCCCCTTTGGAGACCCAGTACTTC	CASSLAPLETQYF
TRBV5-6	-	TRBJ1-1	-	TGTGCCAGCAGCTTGATAGGGGTCACTGAAGCTTTCTTT	CASSLIGVTEAFF
TRBV2	TRBD1	TRBJ2-4	-	TGTGCCAGCAGTGAACAGGGGGCTTCGAGGAACATTCAGTACTTC	CASSEQGASRNIQYF
TRBV14	-	TRBJ2-1	-	TGTGCCAGCAGCCAAGGAATTCAGTACAATGAGCAGTTCTTC	CASSQGIQYNEQFF
TRBV27	TRBD1	TRBJ1-1	-	TGTGCCAGCAGTCATTCCCGGCGGGACAGGTACTCGAACACTGAAACTTTCTTT	CASSHSRRDRYSNTETFF
TRBV2	TRBD2	TRBJ2-1	-	TGTGCCAGCAGTGAAGGGCGGGGGGAGCAGTTCTTC	CASSEGRGEQFF
TRBV3-1/TRBV3-2	-	TRBJ1-1	once	TGTGCCAGCAGCCAAGACGTCAGGGCGGCTCGTGTGAACACTGAAGCTTTCTTT	CASSQDVRAARVNTEAFF
TRBV6-2/TRBV6-3	-	TRBJ2-7	-	TGTGCCAGCAGTACAGCTATCCTCACCTACGAGCAGTACTTC	CASSTAILTYEQYF
TRBV11-3	-	TRBJ2-1	-	TGTGCCAGCAGGCCTCACCGGGAGATTGGGAATGAGCAGTTCTTC	CASRPHREIGNEQFF
TRBV4-1	TRBD1	TRBJ1-2	-	TGCGCCAGCAGCCTCGGACAGGGCGGTCGGAACTATGGCTACACCTTC	CASSLGQGGRNYGYTF
TRBV6-5	-	TRBJ1-3	-	TGTGCCAGCAGCAACACCGCTGGAAACACCATATATTTT	CASSNTAGNTIYF
TRBV24-1	-	TRBJ2-2	-	TGTGCCACCCAGGATGGGGACTGGTACACCGGGGAGCTGTTTTTT	CATQDGDWYTGELFF